The 23 T cell receptor beta chains below come from one sample, sequenced in a study of Graves' ophthalmopathy and Graves' hyperthyroidism. Researchers took RNA transcripts and amplified TCR beta CDR3 regions from them. An initial RT-PCR round employing HTBI primers preceded a second-round multiplex PCR. Each CDR3 protein gets one entry after TCRdb re-called the multiplex PCR reads with MiXCR. Of roughly 500,000 distinct CDR3 sequences listed, 13% to 15% were seen once; the top ten hold approximately 9.8%. Source material: blood. The receptor set was obtained from a woman in her thirties with Graves' ophthalmopathy.

In its sample, this clonotype was seen a few times. The chain carries TRBV3-1 and TRBJ1-6; 8 nucleotides line up with TRBD1. CDR3 length equals 15 residues. CDR1 and CDR2 (germline): LGHDT, YNNKEL (reference sequence). Trimming took 8 bases from V and 7 from J; bases not matched to a gene: 10. CDR3 coding DNA: TGTGCCAGCGGGAACGGGCCAGGGGGCAATTCACCCCTCCACTTT. This translates into CASGNGPGGNSPLHF.

This clonotype was observed a few times. The gene calls are TRBV7-2 and TRBJ2-7; D remains unclear. Trimming shortened V by 7 bases and J by 1 base, and 14 bases separated the two germline ends. The CDR3 totals 14 residues. CDR1 SGHTA and CDR2 FQGNSA come from the germline V gene. The CDR3 DNA is TGTGCCAGCACCCTTGTTGCTGCATCCTACGAGCAGTACTTC. Translating it yields CASTLVAASYEQYF.

This clonotype has just a few counts. This rearrangement joins TRBV28 to TRBJ1-2; the D is unclear. The CDR3 is 14 amino acids. Between the trimmed V and J ends, which lost 10 bases and 7 bases, there was a span of 22 bases. CDR1 is MDHEN, CDR2 SYDVKM, per germline. Here the CDR3 DNA reads TGTGCCATCCCCTCAGGAGGGCCCGCTGGTGGCTACACCTTC. Its protein product is CAIPSGGPAGGYTF.

At least ten counts were recorded for this clonotype. This sequence joins TRBV12-3 or TRBV12-4 and TRBJ2-6; 10 bases fit TRBD1. This CDR3 is built from 17 residues. J lost 0 bases, V lost 6 bases, and 5 bases had no gene match. CDR3 region: CASRPTGGYSGANVLTF. The CDR3 DNA follows: TGTGCCAGCAGACCGACAGGGGGCTACTCTGGGGCCAACGTCCTGACTTTC.

This rearrangement joins TRBV7-2 to TRBJ2-2, with 12 bases that match TRBD1. V was clipped by 5 bases and J by 6 bases; unmatched bases: 4. CDR1 and CDR2 (germline): SGHTA, FQGNSA. The CDR3 extends over 15 amino acids. The CDR3 sequence: CASSTGTGGAGELFF. As DNA, the CDR3 is TGTGCCAGCAGCACCGGGACAGGGGGCGCCGGGGAGCTGTTTTTT.

This clonotype has ten or more counts. The chain has TRBV20-1 and TRBJ1-6, with D perhaps TRBD1 (6 bases). In germline, CDR1 is DFQATT, CDR2 SNEGSKA (reference sequence). CDR3 length: 13 amino acids. Trimming stripped 6 bases from V and 9 bases from J, with 15 bases between. Written as DNA, the CDR3 is TGCAGTGCCAGCACAGGGTACAGTTCACCCCTCCACTTT. Amino acids: CSASTGYSSPLHF.

With respect to this clonotype: The junction departs from the called germline gene at one end, perhaps through a read error. The chain carries TRBV24-1 and TRBJ1-5; D uncertain. This CDR3 has 18 residues. Germline loops: CDR1 KGHDR, CDR2 SFDVKD. The CDR3, as DNA: TGTGCGACCAGTGATTTCTGTGATGGGCAGAACCAAAATCAGCCCCAGCGTTTT. Translation: CATSDFCDGQNQNQPQRF.

This clonotype was counted at least ten times. This rearrangement joins TRBV20-1 to TRBJ2-7; D is perhaps TRBD2 (6 bases). V shed 6 bases and J shed 3 bases, with 21 bases lying between them. The germline CDR1 and CDR2 sequences are DFQATT and SNEGSKA (reference sequence). The CDR3 runs to 15 residues. The CDR3 loop is CSARGLGLPFYEQYF. CDR3 nucleotides: TGCAGTGCCCGAGGACTGGGACTCCCTTTCTACGAGCAGTACTTC.

This clonotype has ten or more counts. The chain is built from TRBV6-5 and TRBJ2-7; 12 bases are shared with TRBD2. Germline V gene sequence: CDR1 MNHEY, CDR2 SVGAGI. The trim removed 2 bases at V and 2 bases at J, leaving 4 bases unmatched. The CDR3 consists of 16 residues. The CDR3 loop reads CASSYALAGGPYEQYF. The CDR3 coding sequence is TGTGCCAGCAGTTACGCACTAGCGGGAGGTCCCTACGAGCAGTACTTC.

This clonotype was counted a few times. The chain uses TRBV18 and TRBJ2-3; no definite D call. V was clipped by 3 bases and J by 2 bases, with 9 bases between them. Germline V gene lookup returns CDR1 KGHSH and CDR2 LQKENI. The CDR3 consists of 14 residues. In nucleotides, the CDR3 is TGTGCCAGCTCACCCACACTATACACAGATACGCAGTATTTT. This codes for CASSPTLYTDTQYF.

A few counts support this clonotype. The gene calls are TRBV20-1 and TRBJ1-5, with D unresolved. Trimming stripped 0 bases from V and 6 bases from J, with 12 bases between. The CDR3 contains 14 residues. Germline V lookup: CDR1 DFQATT, CDR2 SNEGSKA (reference sequence). The CDR3 is CSARDRRAGQPQHF. DNA of the CDR3: TGCAGTGCTAGAGATAGAAGGGCCGGTCAGCCCCAGCATTTT.

This sequence joins TRBV6-1 and TRBJ1-2; D gene ambiguous. The CDR3 length is 12 residues. The V end lost 2 bases, the J end lost 6 bases, and 7 bases lay between the germline ends. In germline, CDR1 is MNHNS, CDR2 SASEGT. The CDR3 region is CASSEFGDGYTF. CDR3 nucleotide sequence: TGTGCCAGCAGTGAATTTGGGGATGGCTACACCTTC.

This clonotype was counted ten times or more. The V and J genes are TRBV12-3 or TRBV12-4 and TRBJ1-1; 10 nucleotides agree with TRBD1. The CDR3 totals 18 residues. J gave up 6 bases and V 7 bases, and 20 bases lay outside the gene matches. The CDR3 DNA is TGTGCCAGCACTCGCCTGACCGGACAGGGGGTTGCTAGGTCTGAAGCTTTCTTT. This codes for CASTRLTGQGVARSEAFF.

This clonotype was seen many times. The chain links TRBV6-2 or TRBV6-3 to TRBJ2-5, with D uncertain. The ends were cut back, 0 bases at V and 5 bases at J, with 13 bases in the middle. The CDR3 loop spans 15 amino acids. Per the germline V gene, CDR1 is MNHEY and CDR2 is SVGEGT. CDR3 loop: CASSYSTFLVETQYF. CDR3 sequence (DNA): TGTGCCAGCAGTTACTCGACTTTTCTAGTGGAGACCCAGTACTTC.

This clonotype was counted at least ten times. This chain joins TRBV28 and TRBJ2-7, with 10 bases fitting TRBD1. With 8 bases clipped from V and 4 bases from J, the junction kept 5 bases outside the gene matches. Germline CDR1 is MDHEN and CDR2 is SYDVKM. This CDR3 has 13 amino acids. CDR3 protein: CASPRDRGYEQYF. CDR3 DNA: TGTGCCAGCCCGAGGGACAGGGGATACGAGCAGTACTTC. Looking up the rest from reference TRBV28 and TRBJ2-7 gives the full variable domain: DVKVTQSSRYLVKRTGEKVFLECVQDMDHENMFWYRQDPGLGLRLIYFSYDVKMKEKGDIPEGYSVSREKKERFSLILESASTNQTSMYLCASPRDRGYEQYFGPGTRLTVT.

The chain uses TRBV12-3 or TRBV12-4 and TRBJ1-1; TRBD1 matches 8 bases. This CDR3 has 14 residues. V lost 6 bases to trimming and J lost 5 bases; unmatched junction nucleotides: 8. CDR3: CASRTGEGRTEAFF. CDR3 nucleotide sequence: TGTGCCAGCAGGACAGGGGAAGGGCGGACTGAAGCTTTCTTT.

The chain links TRBV11-3 to TRBJ2-7; possibly TRBD1 for D (7 bases). Germline V gene sequence: CDR1 SGHNT, CDR2 YENEEA. V was pared by 2 bases and J by 3 bases, with 14 bases between. The CDR3 consists of 15 residues. The CDR3 DNA reads as TGTGCCAGCAGCTTAAGGGAGGACAGGTACTACGAGCAGTACTTC. This gives the protein CASSLREDRYYEQYF.

This clonotype was recorded many times. V gene TRBV2 combines with J gene TRBJ1-2; 10 nucleotides agree with TRBD1. Germline V lookup: CDR1 SNHLY, CDR2 FYNNEI. With V trimmed by 6 bases and J by 8 bases, 9 bases remained unmatched. This CDR3 is 14 amino acids long. The CDR3: CASRITTGGYGYTF. The CDR3 DNA is TGTGCCAGCAGGATTACGACAGGGGGCTACGGCTACACCTTC.

V gene TRBV3-1 combines with J gene TRBJ1-1, with D unresolved. Deletions cut 5 bases from V and 7 bases from J, with 11 bases between. The CDR3 loop spans 12 amino acids. CDR1 and CDR2 (germline): LGHDT, YNNKEL (reference sequence). For the CDR3, the DNA is TGTGCCAGCAGCGGGGAGTTGAGTGAAGCTTTCTTT. This sequence encodes CASSGELSEAFF.

This clonotype was seen ten or more times. The chain joins TRBV28 to TRBJ2-5; 12 nucleotides agree with TRBD2. The CDR3 runs to 15 residues. Per germline, CDR1 MDHEN and CDR2 SYDVKM. J gave up 3 bases and V 8 bases, and 7 bases lay outside the gene matches. The CDR3 DNA follows: TGTGCCAGCTCGAGACTAGCGGGAGTTGAAGAGACCCAGTACTTC. Amino acids: CASSRLAGVEETQYF.

This clonotype was counted at least ten times. The chain is built from TRBV11-1 and TRBJ1-6; D is ambiguous. The V end was cut by 6 bases, the J end by 6 bases, with 24 bases between. Germline V gene lookup returns CDR1 SGHAT and CDR2 FQDESV (reference sequence). The CDR3 covers 18 residues. In DNA, the CDR3 is TGTGCCAGCAGGCCTCGCGCAAGGGTGGACTCCCTTAATTCACCCCTCCACTTT. It specifies CASRPRARVDSLNSPLHF.

Details on this clonotype: This sequence may be a read error, since a much larger clone differs from it by one base. The chain joins TRBV27 to TRBJ2-7; perhaps D is TRBD1 or TRBD2 (5 bases each). Germline-derived CDR1 and CDR2 are MNHEY and SMNVEV (reference sequence). The CDR3 runs to 14 residues. The DNA of the CDR3 is TGTGCCAGCAGTTTCGGTGGGACCTCCTACGAGCAGTGCTTC. Amino acids: CASSFGGTSYEQCF.

This clonotype was seen more than once but under ten times. The CDR3 nucleotides are TGTGCCAGCAGTTACTCCTCCTTTTATAGCACAGATACGCAGTATTTT. It codes for CASSYSSFYSTDTQYF. The rearrangement links TRBV6-7 to TRBJ2-3; D remains unclear. TRBV6-7 is reported as an ORF; its role is uncertain. V lost 0 bases to trimming and J lost 0 bases, with 10 bases between them. This CDR3 spans 16 amino acids.